This T cell receptor beta chain comes out of a study of blood T cell repertoires in COVID-19. A note on this clone: Different DNA sequences within this sample yield the same CDR3.

The CDR3 is made up of 14 amino acids. Unmatched junction bases numbered 3, after V lost 3 bases and J lost 5 bases. CDR1 is MGHRA and CDR2 is YSYEKL in the germline V gene. Seattle researchers signed up patients amid active infection and tracked them longitudinally. Clones were sequenced by immunoSEQ multiplex PCR, and TCRdb holds only the in-frame ones, with some missing. This sample has some 220,000 clones, with almost 85% found just once. The sample consisted of peripheral blood. This clonotype originated in a man between 45 and 60 years old with COVID-19, enrolled during active disease. V and J are TRBV4-1 and TRBJ1-1, with 10 positions matching TRBD1. DNA of the CDR3: TGCGCCAGCAGCCACCCGGGACAGGGGACTGAAGCTTTCTTT. It codes for CASSHPGQGTEAFF.